Described below is a single T cell receptor (beta chain) sequence and its context. This CDR3 spans 15 amino acids. After removal of 5 bases from V and 0 bases from J, the junction contained 4 bases not matched to a gene. Germline lookup yields CDR1 SGHTA and CDR2 FQGNSA. Per the study methods: How many nucleated cells were present was estimated from reference gene primer amplification. Profiled with immunoSEQ multiplex PCR; TCRdb holds only in-frame clones, not every one. The V and J calls and clone size come from that table; D and trimming were worked out from the DNA. The table includes hundreds of thousands of clones, 90% detected once. These data are taken from a study of blood T cell repertoires in COVID-19. As for the study in general: The United States, Italy and Spain supplied acute and convalescent COVID-19 samples. T cells, B-cell-depleted T cells, or PBMCs supplied cDNA or gDNA.

This chain connects TRBV7-2 to TRBJ1-1, with 9 positions matching TRBD1. The sequenced material came from peripheral blood. The clonotype was recovered from a woman aged 18-30 years with acute or convalescent COVID-19. The CDR3 reads CASSARQGVNTEAFF. The CDR3 region has the DNA TGTGCCAGCAGCGCGCGACAGGGGGTGAACACTGAAGCTTTCTTT.